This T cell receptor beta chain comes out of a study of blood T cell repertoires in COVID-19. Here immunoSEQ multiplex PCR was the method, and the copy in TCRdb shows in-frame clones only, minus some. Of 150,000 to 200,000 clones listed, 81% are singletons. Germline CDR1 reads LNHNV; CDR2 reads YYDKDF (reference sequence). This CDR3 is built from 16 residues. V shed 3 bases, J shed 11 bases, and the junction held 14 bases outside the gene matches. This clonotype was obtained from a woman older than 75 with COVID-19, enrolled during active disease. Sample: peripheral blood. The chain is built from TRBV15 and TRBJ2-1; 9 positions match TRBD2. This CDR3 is CATSREQGLLAGKQFF. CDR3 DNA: TGTGCCACCAGCAGGGAACAGGGACTTCTAGCGGGAAAGCAGTTCTTC.